The present entry profiles one T cell receptor beta chain with its context. This clone's antigen is unknown. A clone one base away is much larger, so this may be a read error. The conserved phenylalanine or tryptophan is not found at the CDR3 terminus, so this likely reflects a read error. This specimen belongs to a study of T-cell reconstitution after alpha-beta-depleted transplantation in children (dated by TCRdb to between 2015 and 2016). For context, the study as a whole: The study quantitatively tracked T-cell immune reconstitution after TCRalphabeta/CD19-depleted allogeneic hematopoietic cell transplantation in children using TCR repertoire profiling.

The paper's findings and limits, for the study overall: Apparently early alphabetaT-cell count recovery about two months after transplant reportedly relied on only several hundred rapidly expanded clones derived from non-depleted graft cells. The high TCRbeta diversity at day 60 in some patients was ascribed to recipient T cells and intrathymic progenitors that had survived conditioning. Over the following months the frequencies of hyperexpanded clones went down, and after one year T-cell counts and TCRbeta diversity were mostly credited to newly produced T cells.

The germline V gene supplies CDR1 SGHRS and CDR2 YFSETQ. Termini included, the CDR3 measures 17 amino acids. The only DNA kept is the CDR3, 51 bases in frame from the first base. Between the V and J ends, shortened by 0 bases and 0 bases respectively, the junction contains 15 bases. Library preparation employed PCR. The run used an Illumina HiSeq 2500. Molecular barcoding was employed in the preparation of TCR libraries, with unique molecular identifiers being used to normalize TCRbeta repertoire quantification. Clones were called with MiXCR by TCRdb after fastp trimmed the public reads at Q25, and only in-frame beta chains were retained. CDR3 protein sequences are deduplicated, and each keeps its most common genes and DNA. This sample lists around 700,000 distinct CDR3 sequences; roughly 13% were detected once. The ten largest clones capture about 0.77% of the sample. The treatment or condition label, as the study defines it: allogeneic hematopoietic cell transplantation with graft depleted of TCRalphabeta T cells and CD19 B cells. The transplant recipients were children given TCRalphabeta/CD19-depleted allogeneic hematopoietic cell grafts.

The rearranged segments are TRBV5-1 and TRBJ1-1; D gene: possibly TRBD1, on 5 matching bases. The material was PBMCs, obtained before TCRalphabeta/CD19-depleted stem cell transplant. This sequence originates from a girl aged 2 to 10 with congenital amegakaryocytic thrombocytopenia, due to receive a stem cell transplant. The encoded CDR3 is CASSLGLGVPLNTEAFS. The nucleotide sequence reads TGCGCCAGCAGCTTGGGATTGGGGGTCCCCCTGAACACTGAAGCTTTCTCT.